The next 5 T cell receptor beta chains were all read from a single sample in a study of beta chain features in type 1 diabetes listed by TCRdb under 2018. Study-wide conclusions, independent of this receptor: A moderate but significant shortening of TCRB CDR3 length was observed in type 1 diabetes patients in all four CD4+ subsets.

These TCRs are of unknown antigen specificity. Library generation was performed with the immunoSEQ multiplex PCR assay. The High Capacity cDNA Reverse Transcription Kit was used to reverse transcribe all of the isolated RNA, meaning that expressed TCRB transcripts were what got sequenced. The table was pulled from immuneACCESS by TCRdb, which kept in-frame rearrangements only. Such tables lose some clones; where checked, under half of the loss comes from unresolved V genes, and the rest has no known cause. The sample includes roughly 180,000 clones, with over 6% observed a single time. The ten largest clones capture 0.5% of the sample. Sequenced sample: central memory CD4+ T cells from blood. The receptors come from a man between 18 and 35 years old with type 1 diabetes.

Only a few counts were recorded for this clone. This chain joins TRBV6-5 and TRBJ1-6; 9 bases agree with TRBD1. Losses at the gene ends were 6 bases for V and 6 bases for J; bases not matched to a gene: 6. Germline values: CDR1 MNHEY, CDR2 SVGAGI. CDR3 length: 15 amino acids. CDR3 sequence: CASRAQGARNSPLHF. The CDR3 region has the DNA TGTGCCAGCAGGGCACAGGGGGCGCGTAATTCACCCCTCCACTTT.

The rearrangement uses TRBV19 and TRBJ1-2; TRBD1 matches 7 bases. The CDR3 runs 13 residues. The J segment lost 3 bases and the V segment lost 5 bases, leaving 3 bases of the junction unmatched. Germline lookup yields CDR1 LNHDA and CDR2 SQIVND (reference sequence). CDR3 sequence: CASSSDRYYGYTF. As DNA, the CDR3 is TGTGCCAGTAGTTCGGACAGGTACTATGGCTACACCTTC.

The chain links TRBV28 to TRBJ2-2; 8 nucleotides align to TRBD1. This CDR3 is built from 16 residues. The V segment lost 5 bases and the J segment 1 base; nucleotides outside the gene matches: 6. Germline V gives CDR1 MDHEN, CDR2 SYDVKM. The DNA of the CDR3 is TGTGCCAGCAGTCTTGACAGGGGTCGGAACACCGGGGAGCTGTTTTTT. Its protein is CASSLDRGRNTGELFF. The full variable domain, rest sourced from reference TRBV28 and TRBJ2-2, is DVKVTQSSRYLVKRTGEKVFLECVQDMDHENMFWYRQDPGLGLRLIYFSYDVKMKEKGDIPEGYSVSREKKERFSLILESASTNQTSMYLCASSLDRGRNTGELFFGEGSRLTVL.

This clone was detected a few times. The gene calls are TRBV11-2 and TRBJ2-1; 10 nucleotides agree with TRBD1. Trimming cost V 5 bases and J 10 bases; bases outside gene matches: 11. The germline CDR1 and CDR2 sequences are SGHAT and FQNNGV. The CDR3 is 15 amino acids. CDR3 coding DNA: TGTGCCAGCAGCCTAGCCGGGACAGGGGATAGCGAGCAGTTCTTC. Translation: CASSLAGTGDSEQFF.

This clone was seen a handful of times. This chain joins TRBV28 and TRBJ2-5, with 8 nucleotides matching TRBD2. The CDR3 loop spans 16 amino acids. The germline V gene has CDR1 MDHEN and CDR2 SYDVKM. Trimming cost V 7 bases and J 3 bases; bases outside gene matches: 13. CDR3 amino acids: CASNPAGGRGKETQYF. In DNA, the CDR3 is TGTGCCAGCAACCCGGCGGGGGGCAGGGGAAAAGAGACCCAGTACTTC.